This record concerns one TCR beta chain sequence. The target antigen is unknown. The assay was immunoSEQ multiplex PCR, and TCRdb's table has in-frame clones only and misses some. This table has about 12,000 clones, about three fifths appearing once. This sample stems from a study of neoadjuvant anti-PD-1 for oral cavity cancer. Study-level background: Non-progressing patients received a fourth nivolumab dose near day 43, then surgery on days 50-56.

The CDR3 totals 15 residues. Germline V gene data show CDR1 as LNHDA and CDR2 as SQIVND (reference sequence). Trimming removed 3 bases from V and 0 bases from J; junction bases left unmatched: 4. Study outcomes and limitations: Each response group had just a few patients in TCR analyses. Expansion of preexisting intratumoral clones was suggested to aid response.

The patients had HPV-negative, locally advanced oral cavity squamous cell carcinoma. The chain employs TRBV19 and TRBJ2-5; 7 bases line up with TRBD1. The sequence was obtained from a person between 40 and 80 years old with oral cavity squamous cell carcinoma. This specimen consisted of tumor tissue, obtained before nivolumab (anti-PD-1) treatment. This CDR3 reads CASSMRGLYQETQYF. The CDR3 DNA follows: TGTGCCAGTAGTATGAGGGGGCTCTACCAAGAGACCCAGTACTTC.